This T cell receptor (beta chain) appears in the sequencing data of a study of T cell responses to AZD1222 COVID-19 vaccine. Study summary: Pooling was applied to second doses at about 4 or about 12 weeks.

The study's findings and limits: Sampled repertoires all dated from after the peak T cell response. Just a handful of people given AZD1222 tested seropositive at baseline. Spike regions recognized by vaccine-associated CD4 TCRs spanned the protein, led by 160-218 and 743-854.

This CDR3 region has 14 residues. Trimming cost V 0 bases and J 12 bases, with 14 bases left between them. CDR1 and CDR2 (germline): LNHDA, SQIVND (reference sequence). Measured with immunoSEQ multiplex PCR; TCRdb has only the in-frame clones, and not every one. Here the sample spans 68,000 or so clones, 88% being singletons. In regard to this clone: Its specificity is unknown.

The TCR originated in an adult in good health. This chain joins TRBV19 and TRBJ2-2; D perhaps matches TRBD2 (5 bases). The source was peripheral blood, collected on day 0 of AZD1222 vaccination. The CDR3 DNA reads as TGTGCCAGTAGTATAGATCGAGGGCCCAATAAGCTGTTTTTT. It translates to CASSIDRGPNKLFF.